A single T cell receptor beta chain is shown here with its context. Per the authors' pipeline: Nucleated cell number was recorded as an estimate derived from reference gene primer amplification. Measured with immunoSEQ multiplex PCR; TCRdb has only the in-frame clones, and not every one. The D gene and trimming were derived from the DNA, and the V and J assignments and clone size from that table. The repertoire includes some 170,000 clones, around 80% of them detected once, and about 7.8% sits in the top ten. V was shortened by 9 bases and J by 4 bases, with 18 bases between the two germline ends. CDR1 and CDR2 (germline): LNHDA, SQIVND (reference sequence). This CDR3 region has 14 residues. This record comes from a study of blood T cell repertoires in COVID-19. On the study more broadly: The study drew acute and convalescent COVID-19 samples from the United States, Italy and Spain. PBMCs, B-cell-depleted T cells, or T cells provided the cDNA or gDNA that made up the material.

V is TRBV19 and J is TRBJ1-2; D remains ambiguous. The receptor was derived from a man aged 55 to 70 with acute or convalescent COVID-19. Sequencing was carried out using peripheral blood. In DNA, the CDR3 is TGTGCCAGCCGCCCCCTTAGTAGTAGCTATGGCTACACCTTC. This gives the protein CASRPLSSSYGYTF.